This T cell receptor beta chain was sequenced during a study of response to subunit inactivated influenza vaccine. Broader study findings: T cells newly recruited by each seasonal influenza vaccination are few, the authors suggested.

The CDR3 extends over 15 amino acids. In germline, CDR1 is MNHEY, CDR2 SVGAGI. V lost 0 bases and J 6 bases, leaving 12 bases between the germline ends. On this clonotype itself: The antigen is undetermined.

TCRdb ran MiXCR on the RT-PCR reads and lists one entry per CDR3 protein. The sample comprises over 750,000 distinct CDR3 sequences, 21% of which are singletons, and roughly 10% rests with the top ten. This sequence was found in a man in his fifties or sixties who received an inactivated influenza vaccine. V usage is TRBV6-5 and J usage is TRBJ1-5; tentatively, D is TRBD1 (5 bases). The sequencing used PBMCs from blood, collected 5 days after vaccination. The CDR3 coding sequence is TGTGCCAGCAGTTACTCGGCGGGGCTTCGTCAGCCCCAGCATTTT. This encodes CASSYSAGLRQPQHF.